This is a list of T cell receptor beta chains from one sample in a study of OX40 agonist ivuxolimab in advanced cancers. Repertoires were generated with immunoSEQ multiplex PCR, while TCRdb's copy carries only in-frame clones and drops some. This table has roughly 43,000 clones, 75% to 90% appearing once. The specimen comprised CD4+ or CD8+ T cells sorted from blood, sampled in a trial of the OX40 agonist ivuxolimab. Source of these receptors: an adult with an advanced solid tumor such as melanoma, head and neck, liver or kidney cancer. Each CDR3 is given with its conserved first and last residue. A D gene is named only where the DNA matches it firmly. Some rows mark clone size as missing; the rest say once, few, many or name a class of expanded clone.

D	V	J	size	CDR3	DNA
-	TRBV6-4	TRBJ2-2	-	CASSFQENTGELFF	TGTGCCAGCAGCTTCCAGGAGAACACCGGGGAGCTGTTTTTT
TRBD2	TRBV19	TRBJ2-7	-	CASSPGTSVPYEQYF	TGTGCCAGTAGTCCCGGGACTAGCGTTCCCTACGAGCAGTACTTC
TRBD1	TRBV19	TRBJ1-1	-	CASSIDQDGQGWNTEAFF	TGTGCCAGTAGTATAGATCAAGACGGACAGGGGTGGAACACTGAAGCTTTCTTT
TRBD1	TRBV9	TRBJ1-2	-	CASSGGDRDYGYTF	TGTGCCAGCAGCGGAGGGGACAGAGACTATGGCTACACCTTC
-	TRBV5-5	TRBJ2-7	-	CASDRYGNEQYF	TGTGCCAGCGACAGGTACGGGAACGAGCAGTACTTC
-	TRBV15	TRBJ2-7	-	CATSRVEGWGEQYF	TGTGCCACCAGCAGAGTGGAAGGGTGGGGCGAGCAGTACTTC
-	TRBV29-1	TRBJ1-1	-	CSVEVSENTEAFF	TGCAGCGTTGAAGTGTCTGAGAACACTGAAGCTTTCTTT
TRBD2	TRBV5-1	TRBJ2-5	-	CASTPRGGVETQYF	TGCGCCAGCACCCCTCGGGGGGGAGTCGAGACCCAGTACTTC
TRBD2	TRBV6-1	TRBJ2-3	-	CASSASGGTDTQYF	TGTGCCAGCAGTGCCAGCGGGGGAACAGATACGCAGTATTTT
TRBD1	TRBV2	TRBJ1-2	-	CASSGQGAAYGYTF	TGTGCCAGCAGTGGACAGGGGGCGGCCTATGGCTACACCTTC
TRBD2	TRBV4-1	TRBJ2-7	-	CASSSRAGGDEQYF	TGCGCCAGCAGCTCTCGAGCGGGAGGTGACGAGCAGTACTTC
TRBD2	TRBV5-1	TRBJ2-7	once	CASSYGTTDSYEQYF	TGCGCCAGCAGCTACGGGACTACCGATTCCTACGAGCAGTACTTC
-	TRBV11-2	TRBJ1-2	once	CASSLDKGPRHEKNYGYTF	TGTGCCAGCAGCTTAGATAAGGGGCCACGACATGAGAAGAACTATGGCTACACCTTC
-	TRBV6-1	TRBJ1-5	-	CASSEARRVQPQHF	TGTGCCAGCAGTGAAGCCCGGAGGGTTCAGCCCCAGCATTTT
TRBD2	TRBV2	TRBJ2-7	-	CASRGGSYEQYF	TGTGCCAGCCGCGGGGGCTCCTACGAGCAGTACTTC
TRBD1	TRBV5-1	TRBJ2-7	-	CASSFLGQGMSVDEQYF	TGCGCCAGCAGCTTCCTGGGACAGGGTATGTCAGTTGACGAGCAGTACTTC
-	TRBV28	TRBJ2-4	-	CASSLMKGKNIQYF	TGTGCCAGCAGTTTGATGAAGGGCAAAAACATTCAGTACTTC
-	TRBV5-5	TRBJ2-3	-	CASSLSSESDTQYF	TGTGCCAGCAGCTTGTCATCTGAGTCAGATACGCAGTATTTT
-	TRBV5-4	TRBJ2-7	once	CASSLQGYEQYF	TGTGCCAGCAGCTTGCAGGGCTACGAGCAGTACTTC
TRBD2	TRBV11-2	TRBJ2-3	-	CASSSYSGGVIDTQYF	TGTGCCAGCAGCTCATATAGCGGGGGGGTTATAGATACGCAGTATTTT
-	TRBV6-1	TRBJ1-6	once	CASRPRVADSPLHF	TGTGCCAGCAGGCCCAGGGTCGCGGATTCACCCCTCCACTTT
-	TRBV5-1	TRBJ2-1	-	CASSLERGGSSYNEQFF	TGCGCCAGCAGCTTGGAGAGAGGGGGTAGCTCCTACAATGAGCAGTTCTTC
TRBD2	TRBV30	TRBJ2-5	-	CAWSPGLAGETQYF	TGTGCCTGGAGTCCGGGACTAGCGGGAGAGACCCAGTACTTC
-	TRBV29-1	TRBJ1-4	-	CSGGDSEKLFF	TGCAGCGGTGGGGACTCTGAAAAACTGTTTTTT
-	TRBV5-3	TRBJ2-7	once	CARSISYEQYF	TGTGCCAGAAGCATCTCCTACGAGCAGTACTTC